This paragraph reports one T cell receptor (beta chain). The entry originates in a study of long-term antiretroviral therapy in people with HIV. Trimming took 6 bases from V and 4 from J; bases not matched to a gene: 9. Germline CDR1 is MGHDK and CDR2 is SYGVNS. The CDR3 runs to 15 residues. Researchers report immunoSEQ v3.0 was run at survey level. This table comes from immunoSEQ multiplex PCR, and its TCRdb copy is limited to in-frame clones, with some not included. The sample lists 20,000 to 25,000 clones, around 80% occurring once. The J gene is TRBJ2-5, the V gene TRBV25-1, with 9 bases matching TRBD1. This clonotype was obtained from a woman in her thirties or forties with HIV. The sample here was unsorted PBMCs, taken 0.5 years after starting antiretroviral therapy. The CDR3, as DNA: TGTGCCAGCAGCGGTAGGGACAGGGTAAGAGAGACCCAGTACTTC. This translates into CASSGRDRVRETQYF.